These T cell receptor beta chains were read from a single sample in a study of T cell responses to AZD1222 COVID-19 vaccine. Using immunoSEQ multiplex PCR, the repertoire was profiled, and TCRdb retains in-frame clones only, with some absent. The sample consists of about 180,000 clones, just over 85% of them appearing once. This material consisted of peripheral blood, taken on day 0 of AZD1222 vaccination. These receptors were collected from an adult in good health. Each CDR3 is given with its conserved first and last residue. The D gene is left open where the match is weak.

d_call j_call v_call cdr3_nt cdr3_aa
TRBD1 TRBJ1-4 TRBV19 TGTGCCAGTAGTCCGTACAGGGGGTCGGGCGAAAAACTGTTTTTT CASSPYRGSGEKLFF
. TRBJ1-5 TRBV19 TGTGCCAGTAGAAGGGGACGGATTCAGCCCCAGCATTTT CASRRGRIQPQHF
. TRBJ1-4 TRBV9 TGTGCCAGCAGCGCGCCGGGACCGCTTGAAAAACTGTTTTTT CASSAPGPLEKLFF
TRBD1 TRBJ2-7 TRBV5-6 TGTGCCAGCAGCTTGGTTTGGACAGGGGCCTACGAGCAGTACTTC CASSLVWTGAYEQYF
. TRBJ1-1 TRBV28 TGTGCCAGCGTCAAAGGGGGGGTTTGGAACACTGAAGCTTTCTTT CASVKGGVWNTEAFF
. TRBJ1-1 TRBV18 TGTGCCAGCTCACGGACAGATTTGAACACTGAAGCTTTCTTT CASSRTDLNTEAFF
TRBD1 TRBJ1-6 TRBV11-2 TGTGCCAGCAGCTTAGAGACAGGGGGCCTTTCACCCCTCCACTTT CASSLETGGLSPLHF
. TRBJ1-5 TRBV6-1 TGTGCCAGCAGTGCTCGGACACTAACGAGCAATCAGCCCCAGCATTTT CASSARTLTSNQPQHF
. TRBJ2-2 TRBV19 TGTGGTCTTCGCACCGGGGAGCTGTTTTTT CGLRTGELFF
. TRBJ2-4 TRBV7-8 TGTGCCAGCAGCTTAGCGGTAGCCAAAAACATTCAGTACTTC CASSLAVAKNIQYF